The clone carrying this T cell receptor (beta chain) was detected only once. Antigen unknown. These data originate in a study of CD8 T cells in acute hepatitis C reinfection. Study context: CD8+ T cells specific for HCV NS3-1073 were sequenced.

As for time point: naive CD8 control sorted from an acute-time-point sample. Profiled with immunoSEQ multiplex PCR; TCRdb holds only in-frame clones, not every one. This sample has about 40,000 clones, with approximately 83% found just once. Study results and caveats: Only TCRbeta was bulk sequenced, so alphabeta pairing of public clonotypes remains unknown.

Trimming removed 6 bases at V and 5 bases at J, with 16 bases between. Germline V gives CDR1 MDHEN, CDR2 SYDVKM. CDR3 size: 15 residues. Sequenced material: naive CD8+ T cells from PBMCs. The chain employs TRBV28 and TRBJ2-2; D is uncertain. The receptor was derived from a woman aged 18-29 years who spontaneously cleared hepatitis C infection. The DNA of the CDR3 is TGTGCCAGCAGCCCCGTTCGGACCGGGACCGGGGAGCTGTTTTTT. Translated, it gives CASSPVRTGTGELFF.